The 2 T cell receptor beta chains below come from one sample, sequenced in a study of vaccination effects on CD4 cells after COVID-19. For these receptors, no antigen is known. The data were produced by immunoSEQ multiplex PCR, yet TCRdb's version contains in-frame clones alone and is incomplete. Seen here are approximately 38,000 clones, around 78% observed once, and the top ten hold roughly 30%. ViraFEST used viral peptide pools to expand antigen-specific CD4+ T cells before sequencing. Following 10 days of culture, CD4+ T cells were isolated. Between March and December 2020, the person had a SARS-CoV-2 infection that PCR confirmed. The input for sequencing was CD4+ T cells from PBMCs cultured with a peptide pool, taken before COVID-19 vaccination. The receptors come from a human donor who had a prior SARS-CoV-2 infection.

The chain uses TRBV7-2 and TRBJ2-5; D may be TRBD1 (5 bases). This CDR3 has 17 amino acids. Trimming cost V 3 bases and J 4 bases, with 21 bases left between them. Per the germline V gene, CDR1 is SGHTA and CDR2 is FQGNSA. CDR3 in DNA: TGTGCCAGCAGCTTTCGGCCCCGGCAGGGAAGGGGAGAGACCCAGTACTTC. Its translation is CASSFRPRQGRGETQYF.

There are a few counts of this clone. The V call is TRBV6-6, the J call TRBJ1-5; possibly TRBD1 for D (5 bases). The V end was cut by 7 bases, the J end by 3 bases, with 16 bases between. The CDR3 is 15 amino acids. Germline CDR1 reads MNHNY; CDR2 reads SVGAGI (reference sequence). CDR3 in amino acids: CASTEPDSVNQPQHF. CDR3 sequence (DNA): TGTGCCAGCACCGAACCCGACAGTGTCAATCAGCCCCAGCATTTT.